Listed here is a single TCR beta chain. Its cognate antigen is unknown. The sample originates from a study of cytomegalovirus exposure and HLA in healthy donors. Study-wide results and caveats: Earlier findings revealed that most TCR beta V segments proved productive either about 87% or about 30% of the time.

The CDR3 contains 15 residues. CDR1 and CDR2 from the germline V gene are SGHNT and YYREEE (reference sequence). PCR primers comprised 60 Vbeta and 13 Jbeta primers. TCRdb's copy holds only in-frame clones and misses some; the assay was immunoSEQ multiplex PCR. Of more than 90,000 clones in the sample, more than 65% were seen once. Sequenced: PBMCs. The chain has TRBV5-4 and TRBJ2-5; 9 bases align to TRBD1. TRBJ2-7 explains the end of the DNA better; the J call may be wrong. The TCR was taken from a human donor in good health. This CDR3 is CASSRGGTGTYEQYF. The CDR3 nucleotides read TGTGCCAGCAGCCGTGGGGGGACAGGGACCTACGAGCAGTACTTC.